A single sample gave rise to the 19 T cell receptor beta chains below, sequenced in a study of metastatic and nonmetastatic thyroid tumors. Every patient underwent thyroid surgery untreated. TCRdb re-clonotyped the PCR reads through MiXCR. This table has about 53,000 clones, 20% appearing once. The sequenced material came from blood. The receptors were sampled from a female donor with papillary thyroid cancer or a benign thyroid nodule (not recorded which). Some clones in this sample may be carry-over from other donors' samples.

About this clone: A much larger clone lies a single base off, so this may be a read error. The chain links TRBV20-1 to TRBJ2-1, with D possibly called TRBD1 or TRBD2 (5 bases each). CDR1 and CDR2 from the germline V gene are DFQATT and SNEGSKA (reference sequence). The CDR3 covers 15 residues. The CDR3 sequence: CSARDLGLAANKQFF. CDR3 nucleotides: TGCAGTGCTAGAGATCTGGGGCTAGCAGCCAATAAGCAGTTCTTC.

This clone was recorded at least ten times. The rearrangement joins TRBV29-1 to TRBJ2-7; TRBD2 agrees at 11 bases. Germline loops: CDR1 SQVTM, CDR2 ANQGSEA. The J segment lost 7 bases and the V segment lost 1 base, leaving 0 bases of the junction unmatched. The CDR3 contains 12 residues. CDR3 loop: CSVEGLAGEQYF. The CDR3 nucleotides read TGCAGCGTTGAAGGACTAGCGGGGGAGCAGTACTTC.

This clone occurred many times. The rearrangement joins TRBV11-1 to TRBJ2-3, with 9 bases lining up with TRBD2. CDR1 is SGHAT, CDR2 FQDESV, per germline (reference sequence). V trimming: 2 bases; J trimming: 4 bases; junction bases outside the gene matches: 10. The CDR3 covers 17 residues. Written as DNA, the CDR3 is TGTGCCAGCAGCTTAAAAGGGCGGGAGGGCCTTGCAGATACGCAGTATTTT. It translates to CASSLKGREGLADTQYF.

This clone was recorded a few times. Possible read error: a much larger clone is one base away. The same CDR3 can be traced to other DNA sequences in this sample. The V and J genes are TRBV28 and TRBJ1-4, with a weak D call TRBD1 (6 bases). The germline V gene has CDR1 MDHEN and CDR2 SYDVKM. V lost 6 bases and J 0 bases, leaving 17 bases between the germline ends. The CDR3 covers 17 residues. The CDR3 protein is CASRVRGHSATNEKLFF. The CDR3 bases are TGTGCCAGCAGGGTTAGGGGACATTCCGCAACTAATGAAAAACTGTTTTTT.

This clone was counted between two and nine times. Being one base from a much bigger clone, this may be a read error. Additional DNA sequences in this sample encode the identical CDR3. This sequence joins TRBV28 and TRBJ1-2; no clear D gene. Germline CDR1 reads MDHEN; CDR2 reads SYDVKM. CDR3 length equals 11 residues. V gave up 10 bases and J gave up 8 bases, with 14 bases separating them. The CDR3, as DNA: TGTGCCACCCTTACTCGAGGGGGCTACACCTTC. It is translated as CATLTRGGYTF.

This rearrangement joins TRBV19 to TRBJ1-1; weak D call: TRBD1 (5 bases). V was shortened by 7 bases and J by 8 bases, with 20 bases between the two germline ends. Per germline, CDR1 LNHDA and CDR2 SQIVND (reference sequence). The CDR3 totals 14 residues. CDR3 sequence (DNA): TGTGCCAGTATCAAGCCGGGACGAACATCCGAAGCTTTCTTT. Translating gives CASIKPGRTSEAFF.

The sample holds a few counts of this clone. This chain uses TRBV6-1 with TRBJ2-7, with D hard to call. Germline lookup yields CDR1 MNHNS and CDR2 SASEGT. CDR3 length: 16 amino acids. Trimming removed 8 bases from V and 1 base from J, with 21 bases in between. This CDR3 reads CASSGTPLGLSYEQYF. CDR3 in DNA: TGTGCCAGCTCCGGTACCCCCTTAGGGTTATCCTACGAGCAGTACTTC.

About this clone: The germline gene is not matched at one end of the junction; a read error may be the cause. The chain couples TRBV4-1 to TRBJ1-5; 7 nucleotides agree with TRBD1. This CDR3 has 12 residues. Germline values: CDR1 MGHRA, CDR2 YSYEKL. This CDR3 is CASSHSGQAHNF. The DNA of the CDR3 is TGCGCCAGCAGCCATAGTGGACAGGCCCACAATTTT.

This rearrangement joins TRBV5-1 to TRBJ1-1; a weak D match, TRBD1 (5 bases). The CDR3 length is 15 residues. Per the germline V gene, CDR1 is SGHRS and CDR2 is YFSETQ. Trimming stripped 6 bases from V and 1 base from J, with 16 bases between. CDR3 loop: CASIAGATANTEAFF. In DNA, the CDR3 is TGCGCCAGCATCGCCGGAGCGACAGCGAACACTGAAGCTTTCTTT.

This clone was counted at least ten times. This chain joins TRBV15 and TRBJ1-1; D is ambiguous. Germline V CDR1 and CDR2: LNHNV, YYDKDF (reference sequence). This CDR3 contains 14 residues. Trimming pared 0 bases from V and 4 bases from J, leaving 9 bases between. CDR3 sequence reads: CATSRDSAGTEAFF. DNA of the CDR3: TGTGCCACCAGCAGAGATTCGGCAGGCACTGAAGCTTTCTTT.

This clone was detected many times. CDR3: CSAPRNQETQYF. DNA for the CDR3: TGCAGTGCCCCCAGGAATCAAGAGACCCAGTACTTC. The chain recombines TRBV20-1 with TRBJ2-5, with D unclear. Trimming took off 6 bases at V and 2 bases at J, with 10 bases between the two ends. CDR1 and CDR2 from the germline V gene are DFQATT and SNEGSKA (reference sequence). The CDR3 runs 12 residues.

This clone was counted at least ten times. V usage is TRBV15 and J usage is TRBJ1-1; TRBD1 might be the D (5 bases). V lost 1 base, J lost 1 base, and 10 bases lay in between. This CDR3 has 15 residues. CDR1 is LNHNV, CDR2 YYDKDF, per germline (reference sequence). CDR3 sequence reads: CATSRGGLGNTEAFF. CDR3 coding DNA: TGTGCCACCAGCAGAGGGGGGTTGGGGAACACTGAAGCTTTCTTT.

This clone was detected many times. This chain links TRBV6-1 with TRBJ1-4; D is possibly TRBD1 (5 bases). V dropped 10 bases and J dropped 0 bases, with 12 bases sitting between them. The CDR3 is 14 residues long. Germline CDR1 MNHNS, CDR2 SASEGT. CDR3 sequence (DNA): TGTGCCACAAAGAGGACAACAACTAATGAAAAACTGTTTTTT. As protein: CATKRTTTNEKLFF.

This clone came up once. V gene TRBV11-3 combines with J gene TRBJ2-2; tentative D call: TRBD2 (5 bases). Germline CDR1 reads SGHNT; CDR2 reads YENEEA. The CDR3 covers 14 residues. V was cut by 7 bases and J by 6 bases, with 15 bases left in between. The CDR3 nucleotides read TGTGCCAGCACCTCGAGGGCGTGGGCCGGGGAGCTGTTTTTT. This codes for CASTSRAWAGELFF.

This clone occurred many times. The chain joins TRBV12-3 or TRBV12-4 to TRBJ2-1, with unresolved D. Trimming took 5 bases from V and 9 from J, leaving 11 bases between them. The CDR3 is 12 residues long. The CDR3 here is CASSQSGVEQFF. The CDR3 DNA reads as TGTGCCAGCAGTCAATCGGGTGTTGAGCAGTTCTTC.

This clone was seen many times. This chain connects TRBV3-1 to TRBJ1-1; a weak D match, TRBD1 (6 bases). CDR3 length equals 14 residues. CDR1 LGHDT and CDR2 YNNKEL come from the germline V gene (reference sequence). Trimming stripped 4 bases from V and 3 bases from J, with 12 bases between. CDR3 coding DNA: TGTGCCAGCAGCCGGCAGGGGAGGGACACTGAAGCTTTCTTT. Encoded protein: CASSRQGRDTEAFF.

The chain carries TRBV28 and TRBJ1-2; 11 bases are shared with TRBD1. J was trimmed by 5 bases and V by 6 bases; bases with no gene match: 5. Germline-derived CDR1 and CDR2 are MDHEN and SYDVKM. The CDR3 has 14 residues. The CDR3 region has the DNA TGTGCCAGCAGCTTGGACAGGGGGCGATATGGCTACACCTTC. It encodes CASSLDRGRYGYTF.

The gene calls are TRBV5-8 and TRBJ2-3; D gene ambiguous. This CDR3 spans 10 amino acids. CDR1 SGHTS and CDR2 YDEGEE come from the germline V gene. The CDR3 protein is CSIVTDTQYF. CDR3 DNA: TGTTCCATTGTGACAGATACGCAGTATTTT. Variable domain in full (rest from reference TRBV5-8 and TRBJ2-3): EAGVTQSPTHLIKTRGQQATLRCSPISGHTSVYWYQQALGLGLQFLLWYDEGEERNRGNFPPRFSGRQFPNYSSELNVNALELEDSALYLCSIVTDTQYFGPGTRLTVL.

A word on this clone: This likely comes from a read error, as the CDR3 has no conserved phenylalanine or tryptophan at its end. The rearrangement links TRBV20-1 to TRBJ2-1; no clear D. This CDR3 is 15 amino acids long. Germline loops: CDR1 DFQATT, CDR2 SNEGSKA (reference sequence). CDR3 region: CCASASGVSYNEQFY. CDR3 coding DNA: TGCTGTGCCAGCGCCTCAGGAGTCTCCTACAATGAGCAGTTCTAC.